The 15 T cell receptor beta chains in this list originate from one sample, sequenced in a study of T cells expressing NK-cell markers. With the 5' RACE reads reprocessed, TCRdb shows one record per CDR3 protein and no DNA. Its table records 450,000 to 600,000 distinct CDR3 sequences. Sequenced input: blood T cells: a sorted CD56 or NKG2C T cell subset, CD4+ or CD8+ T cells, or bulk PBMC T cells (not recorded which). These receptors were taken from a man aged 18 to 29 in good health.

This sequence joins TRBV13 and TRBJ1-1; TCRdb's D call of TRBD1 is untestable without DNA. In germline, CDR1 is PRHDT, CDR2 FYEKMQ (reference sequence). This CDR3 spans 13 amino acids. This CDR3 reads CASSARQGGEPFF. Full variable domain (missing parts from reference TRBV13 and TRBJ1-1): AAGVIQSPRHLIKEKRETATLKCYPIPRHDTVYWYQQGPGQDPQFLISFYEKMQSDKGSIPDRFSAQQFSDYHSELNMSSLELGDSALYFCASSARQGGEPFFGQGTRLTVV.

V is TRBV5-1 and J is TRBJ2-5; TCRdb's D call of TRBD1 is untestable without DNA. The germline V gene has CDR1 SGHRS and CDR2 YFSETQ. The CDR3 is made up of 15 amino acids. The CDR3 sequence: CASSRTGGPEETQYF.

The chain recombines TRBV7-9 with TRBJ2-7; the D call from TCRdb, TRBD2, cannot be confirmed without DNA. The CDR3 covers 14 residues. CDR1 is SEHNR and CDR2 is FQNEAQ in the germline V gene (reference sequence). The CDR3 is CASSSSGRGHEQYF.

The V call is TRBV20-1, the J call TRBJ2-1; no DNA is available, so the TRBD1 call from TCRdb remains unchecked. Germline V gene lookup returns CDR1 DFQATT and CDR2 SNEGSKA (reference sequence). CDR3 size: 16 residues. The chain's CDR3 is CSAREGTGPGNNEQFF.

V gene TRBV29-1 combines with J gene TRBJ1-1; as DNA is missing, the TRBD1 call by TCRdb cannot be tested. This CDR3 has 13 amino acids. Germline V gene data show CDR1 as SQVTM and CDR2 as ANQGSEA. CDR3 sequence reads: CSAGTGDNREAFF.

This rearrangement joins TRBV7-9 to TRBJ2-4; the D gene TCRdb calls, TRBD1, cannot be checked with no DNA. The V gene's germline CDR1 is SEHNR and CDR2 FQNEAQ (reference sequence). CDR3 size: 14 residues. The CDR3 loop is CASSLPLGDGIQYF. The full variable domain, with the rest looked up from reference TRBV7-9 and TRBJ2-4, is DTGVSQNPRHKITKRGQNVTFRCDPISEHNRLYWYRQTLGQGPEFLTYFQNEAQLEKSRLLSDRFSAERPKGSFSTLEIQRTEQGDSAMYLCASSLPLGDGIQYFGAGTRLSVL.

V and J are TRBV6-5 and TRBJ2-7; TCRdb gives TRBD2 as the D gene, but with no DNA this cannot be confirmed. This CDR3 has 12 amino acids. Germline V lookup: CDR1 MNHEY, CDR2 SVGAGI. The CDR3 protein is CASSPGPPEQYF.

The chain employs TRBV6-6 and TRBJ2-1; with no DNA, the TCRdb D assignment of TRBD2 cannot be verified. This CDR3 spans 12 amino acids. Germline loops: CDR1 MNHNY, CDR2 SVGAGI (reference sequence). The CDR3 sequence is CASSRLANEQFF.

The chain uses TRBV12-3 or TRBV12-4 and TRBJ1-6. The CDR3 has 16 amino acids. This chain's CDR3 is CASSLGNGPTNSPLHF.

The V and J genes are TRBV12-3 or TRBV12-4 and TRBJ2-3. This CDR3 is built from 14 residues. CDR3 in amino acids: CASSLGMNGDTQYF.

This chain links TRBV3-1 with TRBJ2-7. CDR1 and CDR2 (germline): LGHDT, YNNKEL (reference sequence). The length of the CDR3 is 15 residues. CDR3 amino acids: CASSQAGSEVSEQYF.

The chain uses TRBV7-2 and TRBJ2-3; TCRdb's D gene call, TRBD1, goes unchecked for lack of DNA. CDR1 is SGHTA and CDR2 is FQGNSA in the germline V gene. The CDR3 is 16 amino acids. CDR3 sequence: CASSLAGGGVSDTQYF.

The chain combines TRBV5-1 with TRBJ2-3. Per germline, CDR1 SGHRS and CDR2 YFSETQ. The CDR3 is 13 amino acids. The CDR3 protein is CASSRINTDTQYF.

The CDR3 loop reads CASSSLPDSGANVLTF. The chain is built from TRBV11-3 and TRBJ2-6. The CDR3 runs to 16 residues. Germline V gene data show CDR1 as SGHNT and CDR2 as YENEEA.

The chain employs TRBV5-1 and TRBJ2-7; TCRdb names TRBD1, which stays unverified in the absence of DNA. This CDR3 contains 15 residues. CDR1 and CDR2 (germline): SGHRS, YFSETQ. The CDR3 sequence: CASSLAEGGGYEQYF.